This TCR beta chain was captured in a study of blood T cell repertoires in COVID-19. The overall study: Collection of acute and convalescent COVID-19 samples took place in the United States, Italy and Spain. PBMCs, B-cell-depleted T cells, or T cells were the source of the cDNA or gDNA that made up the material.

From germline, CDR1 is SGHRS and CDR2 YFSETQ. Trimming removed 7 bases from V and 4 bases from J, with 13 bases in between. The CDR3 covers 13 residues. Profiled with immunoSEQ multiplex PCR; TCRdb holds only in-frame clones, not every one. The data hold over 250,000 clones, with about 80% observed a single time. The sequencing sample was made of peripheral blood. The J gene is TRBJ2-3, the V gene TRBV5-1; possible D gene TRBD1, 6 bases. The TCR comes from a woman between 50 and 59 years old who had recovered from COVID-19. For the CDR3, the DNA is TGCGCCAGCGCAAGAACAGGGTCAGATACGCAGTATTTT. As protein: CASARTGSDTQYF.